Included here is one T cell receptor beta chain sequence, with context. Its antigen remains unidentified. The data belong to a study of cytomegalovirus exposure and HLA in healthy donors. General study results and limits: Researchers reportedly found TCR beta sequences accurately predicted most subjects' HLA-A and HLA-B alleles. Three chains tied to CMV proved CMV antigen-specific in vitro. Within an earlier analysis, most TCR beta V segments proved productive either about 90% or about 30% of the time.

In the PCR, 60 Vbeta and 13 Jbeta primers were used. Per the study methods: As a later analysis found, there were 70 million to 90 million unique TCR beta chains, of which some 10 million were shared. Profiled with immunoSEQ multiplex PCR; TCRdb holds only in-frame clones, not every one. V, J and clone size are those of that table, while D and trimming were read from the DNA. The table has about 140,000 clones, roughly 76% seen once; the top ten hold around 1.7%. The source material was PBMCs. This TCR was sampled from a female donor in good health and CMV-seronegative.

In nucleotides, the CDR3 is TGTGCCAGCAGTTTCTCCGGAGACCAAAAAGAGACCCAGTACTTC. This translates into CASSFSGDQKETQYF. The V call is TRBV27, the J call TRBJ2-5; unclear D gene. CDR1 is MNHEY, CDR2 SMNVEV, per germline (reference sequence). V lost 3 bases and J lost 3, with 14 bases in between. The CDR3 has 15 amino acids.